Listed below are T cell receptor beta chains from one sample, sequenced in a study of OX40 agonist ivuxolimab in advanced cancers. Measured with immunoSEQ multiplex PCR; TCRdb has only the in-frame clones, and not every one. The repertoire consists of some 84,000 clones, with 80% to 95% occurring once and the leading ten covering 6.5% to 9.5%. The specimen was CD4+ or CD8+ T cells sorted from blood, collected in a trial of the OX40 agonist ivuxolimab. Receptors were obtained from an adult with an advanced solid tumor such as melanoma, head and neck, liver or kidney cancer. The CDR3 runs from the conserved cysteine through the conserved F or W. Clone size is not always given. Where it is, it says once, few, many or a class for expanded clones.

CSAYTGNTIYF . TRBV29-1 11
CASSLPGSGTEAFF . TRBV7-6 14
CASSLSGGTDIQYF . TRBV27 14
CASSLSHSGTGRAYEQYF . TRBV27 18
CASSMGQDYEQYF . TRBV19 13
CASSEGPDSYEQYF . TRBV6-5 14
CASSPDRGRTETQYF . TRBV27 15
CASRWQGEVDEQFF . TRBV5-4 14
CASSWTSVDQETQYF . TRBV19 15
CASSLELAGGHNEQFF few TRBV7-8 16
CASSLPQGAGDTQYF . TRBV5-6 15
CASSFTYPLNSPLHF once TRBV11-2 15
CASSWEGYTF . TRBV7-6 10
CASRKFPNTEAFF few TRBV27 13
CASSVVGDEQFF . TRBV9 12
CASSSFGQGAIDTQYF . TRBV7-2 16
CASSLRQNTGELFF few TRBV11-3 14
CASSFGGDSPLHF . TRBV28 13
CARLWIAKNIQYF . TRBV6-4 13
CASSQDRGQPQHF . TRBV4-2 13
CASSQDAPWTYPGGIQYF . TRBV4-3 18
CASSPRVGEQYF . TRBV19 12
CASSPTAGGYGYTF . TRBV4-1 14
CASTPRGLDNEQFF once TRBV13 14
CARAQSNQPQHF . TRBV6-4 12
CASSLVRGVNTEAFF . TRBV7-9 15
CASSVAGGGYGYTF . TRBV9 14
CASSVAAGSGEQFF . TRBV9 14
CASSPEVQETQYF . TRBV27 13
CASRGLAGGRTGELFF once TRBV2 16
CASSFRDIYFSYNEQFF . TRBV28 17